This paragraph covers one T cell receptor (beta chain) sequence. The antigen remains unidentified. Assay used: immunoSEQ multiplex PCR; TCRdb lists only in-frame clones, some missing. This sample has around 68,000 clones, with around 90% found just once. The data are from a study of OX40 agonist ivuxolimab in advanced cancers. Study background: The dose of intravenous ivuxolimab that patients received every 2 weeks ranged from 0.01 to 10 mg/kg. The group had a mean age of 60 years, ranged from 23 to 79, and was around 82% male.

Patients with autoimmune history or systemic immunosuppression were excluded. CDR3 length equals 16 residues. Germline-derived CDR1 and CDR2 are SGHRS and YFSETQ. The junction had 7 bases not matched to a gene; V was cut back by 4 bases and J by 0 bases. Points from the study as a whole: CD8+ T cells were the subset that, on average, had more expanded clones than CD4+.

The receptor was derived from an adult with an advanced solid tumor such as melanoma, head and neck, liver or kidney cancer. V gene TRBV5-1 combines with J gene TRBJ2-3, with 8 bases aligning to TRBD2. Sequenced here: CD4+ or CD8+ T cells sorted from blood, sampled in a trial of the OX40 agonist ivuxolimab. CDR3 in DNA: TGCGCCAGCAGCCCCAGCGGGGGAGCTAGCACAGATACGCAGTATTTT. It encodes CASSPSGGASTDTQYF. Together with reference TRBV5-1 and TRBJ2-3, the CDR3 gives the full variable domain: KAGVTQTPRYLIKTRGQQVTLSCSPISGHRSVSWYQQTPGQGLQFLFEYFSETQRNKGNFPGRFSGRQFSNSRSEMNVSTLELGDSALYLCASSPSGGASTDTQYFGPGTRLTVL.